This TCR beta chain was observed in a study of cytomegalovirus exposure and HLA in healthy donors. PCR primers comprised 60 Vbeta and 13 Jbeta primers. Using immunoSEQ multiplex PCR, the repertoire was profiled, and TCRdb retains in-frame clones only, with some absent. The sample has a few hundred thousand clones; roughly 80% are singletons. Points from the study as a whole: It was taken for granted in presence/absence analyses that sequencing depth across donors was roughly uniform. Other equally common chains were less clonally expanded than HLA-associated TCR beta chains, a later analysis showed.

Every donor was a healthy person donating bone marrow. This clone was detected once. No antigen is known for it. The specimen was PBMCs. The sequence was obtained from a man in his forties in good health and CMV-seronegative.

The CDR3 DNA reads TGTGCCAGCAGAGTCGGAACTAGCGGGGTGTTGGGAGGTGAGACCCAGTACTTC. Protein product: CASRVGTSGVLGGETQYF. The chain carries TRBV7-8 and TRBJ2-5; TRBD2 aligns across 10 bases. In germline, CDR1 is SGHVS, CDR2 FQNEAQ. V lost 6 bases and J lost 5; bases outside the gene matches: 18. There are 18 residues in the CDR3. The whole variable domain, remainder taken from reference TRBV7-8 and TRBJ2-5, is GAGVSQSPRYKVAKRGQDVALRCDPISGHVSLFWYQQALGQGPEFLTYFQNEAQLDKSGLPSDRFFAERPEGSVSTLKIQRTQQEDSAVYLCASRVGTSGVLGGETQYFGPGTRLLVL.